The 30 T cell receptor beta chains listed next were all sequenced from one sample in a study of shared clonotypes between healthy human individuals. Using immunoSEQ multiplex PCR, the repertoire was profiled, and TCRdb retains in-frame clones only, with some absent. This sample has a few hundred thousand clones, with around 96% found just once. Sequenced material: memory CD8+ T cells sorted from blood. Subset of the sample: CD45RO+ cells pooled with CCR7-negative TemRA cells. These receptors were collected from a man aged 25 to 45 in good health.

This chain uses TRBV11-2 with TRBJ1-1; D not certain. From germline, CDR1 is SGHAT and CDR2 FQNNGV. The length of the CDR3 is 13 residues. The V end was cut by 3 bases, the J end by 4 bases, with 9 bases between. The CDR3 coding sequence is TGTGCCAGCAGCTTGCGGGTATTCACTGAAGCTTTCTTT. Encoded protein: CASSLRVFTEAFF.

This clone appeared a single time. The rearrangement links TRBV4-1 to TRBJ2-3; TRBD1 matches 7 bases. The ends lost 1 base at V and 0 bases at J; junction bases unmatched: 4. The germline CDR1 and CDR2 sequences are MGHRA and YSYEKL. The length of the CDR3 is 16 residues. CDR3 DNA sequence: TGCGCCAGCAGCCAAGGAACAGGGGCTAGCACAGATACGCAGTATTTT. This sequence encodes CASSQGTGASTDTQYF.

The rearrangement joins TRBV2 to TRBJ2-2, with TRBD1 identical over 7 bases. Germline-derived CDR1 and CDR2 are SNHLY and FYNNEI. The CDR3 contains 15 residues. V shed 6 bases and J 4 bases; nucleotides not matched to a gene: 8. Here the CDR3 reads CASSTGTARTGELFF. The DNA for the CDR3 is TGTGCCAGCAGCACCGGGACAGCCCGCACCGGGGAGCTGTTTTTT.

This chain connects TRBV19 to TRBJ1-5, with 7 bases identical to TRBD1. The CDR3 covers 13 residues. After removal of 5 bases from V and 9 bases from J, the junction contained 7 bases not matched to a gene. CDR1 and CDR2 from the germline V gene are LNHDA and SQIVND (reference sequence). CDR3 region: CASSQGGVRPQHF. CDR3 bases: TGTGCCAGTAGTCAGGGGGGGGTAAGGCCCCAGCATTTT.

Remarks on this clone: A junction end diverges from the germline sequence, so it may reflect a read error. V and J are TRBV6-1 and TRBJ1-1; D gene ambiguous. This CDR3 is 13 amino acids long. CDR1 and CDR2 (germline): MNHNS, SASEGT. The CDR3 protein is CSSRPVRNTEAFF. CDR3 coding DNA: TGTTCCAGCAGACCTGTCAGAAACACTGAAGCTTTCTTT.

The V gene is TRBV19, the J gene TRBJ1-1; D gene uncertain. The germline V and J ends were trimmed by 8 bases and 2 bases, with 6 bases remaining between them. The CDR3 runs 11 residues. From germline, CDR1 is LNHDA and CDR2 SQIVND (reference sequence). The CDR3 DNA sequence: TGTGCCAGTGAGGAAAACACTGAAGCTTTCTTT. This encodes CASEENTEAFF.

The CDR3 DNA is TGCAGCGCCGAGGGACTAGCGGGAGTAAATGAGCAGTTCTTC. It codes for CSAEGLAGVNEQFF. This chain joins TRBV29-1 and TRBJ2-1, with 14 bases fitting TRBD2. This CDR3 has 14 residues. Trimming took 7 bases from V and 7 from J; bases not matched to a gene: 6. CDR1 and CDR2 (germline): SQVTM, ANQGSEA.

This rearrangement joins TRBV6-4 to TRBJ1-1; D perhaps matches TRBD1 (5 bases). CDR1 MRHNA and CDR2 SNTAGT come from the germline V gene. Between the trimmed V and J ends, which lost 6 bases and 1 base, there was a span of 18 bases. This CDR3 spans 16 amino acids. The CDR3 DNA reads as TGTGCCAGCAGCATAATTCTGTGGACACCGAACACTGAAGCTTTCTTT. Encoded protein: CASSIILWTPNTEAFF.

The genes are TRBV6-1 and TRBJ2-7; D is ambiguous. V lost 3 bases and J lost 2, with 11 bases in between. The CDR3 is made up of 14 amino acids. The germline V gene has CDR1 MNHNS and CDR2 SASEGT. DNA of the CDR3: TGTGCCAGCAGTGACAGGTCCCGGACCTACGAGCAGTACTTC. This gives the protein CASSDRSRTYEQYF.

The chain joins TRBV29-1 to TRBJ2-3; no definite D call. CDR1 SQVTM and CDR2 ANQGSEA come from the germline V gene. This CDR3 has 11 residues. Trimming removed 1 base at V and 1 base at J, with 0 bases between. In nucleotides, the CDR3 is TGCAGCGTTGAAGGCACAGATACGCAGTATTTT. This translates into CSVEGTDTQYF.

The chain is built from TRBV10-3 and TRBJ1-2; 8 bases map to TRBD1. The length of the CDR3 is 15 residues. CDR1 is ENHRY, CDR2 SYGVKD, per germline. With 5 bases clipped from V and 6 bases from J, the junction kept 11 bases outside the gene matches. CDR3 nucleotides: TGTGCCATCAGTTTACCGGACAGGGATAATAATGGCTACACCTTC. Translating it yields CAISLPDRDNNGYTF.

The chain carries TRBV29-1 and TRBJ1-4, with 10 bases identical to TRBD1. V trimming: 6 bases; J trimming: 7 bases; junction bases outside the gene matches: 8. Germline CDR1 reads SQVTM; CDR2 reads ANQGSEA. The CDR3 is 14 amino acids. CDR3 sequence reads: CSVSTGTGAEKLFF. The DNA for the CDR3 is TGCAGCGTCAGCACCGGGACAGGGGCTGAAAAACTGTTTTTT.

The CDR3 region has the DNA TGCAGCGTCTCGACAGGGCTAAAACCCTACGAGCAGTACTTC. Protein: CSVSTGLKPYEQYF. The chain recombines TRBV29-1 with TRBJ2-7; 7 positions agree with TRBD1. In germline, CDR1 is SQVTM, CDR2 ANQGSEA. J gave up 2 bases and V 6 bases, and 10 bases lay outside the gene matches. The CDR3 covers 14 residues.

V and J are TRBV2 and TRBJ2-7; D perhaps matches TRBD2 (6 bases). Germline V lookup: CDR1 SNHLY, CDR2 FYNNEI. V lost 0 bases to trimming and J lost 3 bases, with 12 bases between them. The CDR3 has 15 residues. The CDR3 nucleotides are TGTGCCAGCAGTGAAGCGGGCGGGACCAGCTACGAGCAGTACTTC. This encodes CASSEAGGTSYEQYF.

The V and J genes are TRBV27 and TRBJ1-4, with 8 nucleotides matching TRBD1. The germline gives CDR1 MNHEY, CDR2 SMNVEV (reference sequence). The CDR3 extends over 15 amino acids. After removal of 6 bases from V and 7 bases from J, the junction contained 10 bases not matched to a gene. The CDR3 loop is CASRPGGPTGEKLFF. The CDR3 DNA sequence: TGTGCCAGCAGACCAGGGGGCCCAACGGGTGAAAAACTGTTTTTT.

This clone has just one count. The chain has TRBV11-1 and TRBJ2-1, with D perhaps matching TRBD1 (6 bases). The CDR3 is 14 residues long. Looked up from germline, CDR1 is SGHAT and CDR2 is FQDESV (reference sequence). V dropped 1 base and J dropped 5 bases, with 9 bases sitting between them. As DNA, the CDR3 is TGTGCCAGCAGCTTAGGGACAGAAAACAATGAGCAGTTCTTC. This codes for CASSLGTENNEQFF.

This clone appeared once. The chain employs TRBV10-3 and TRBJ2-1; tentatively, D is TRBD2 (6 bases). This CDR3 contains 14 residues. The germline CDR1 and CDR2 sequences are ENHRY and SYGVKD. The V gene lost 4 bases and the J gene lost 4 bases, with 11 bases spanning the gap. The CDR3 loop is CAISGTKKYNEQFF. The CDR3 region has the DNA TGTGCCATCAGTGGGACTAAAAAATACAATGAGCAGTTCTTC.

The chain carries TRBV15 and TRBJ2-4, with 8 bases fitting TRBD1. The germline V gene encodes CDR1 LNHNV and CDR2 YYDKDF (reference sequence). The CDR3 contains 15 residues. With 1 base clipped from V and 5 bases from J, the junction kept 4 bases outside the gene matches. The CDR3 sequence is CATSRAGTGENIQYF. The CDR3 nucleotides are TGTGCCACCAGCAGAGCCGGGACAGGAGAAAACATTCAGTACTTC. The full variable domain, in which reference TRBV15 and TRBJ2-4 provide the parts outside the CDR3, is DAMVIQNPRYQVTQFGKPVTLSCSQTLNHNVMYWYQQKSSQAPKLLFHYYDKDFNNEADTPDNFQSRRPNTSFCFLDIRSPGLGDTAMYLCATSRAGTGENIQYFGAGTRLSVL.

This clone was found once. Compared with germline, one end of the junction differs, possibly owing to a read error. The chain joins TRBV19 to TRBJ1-2; weak D call: TRBD1 (5 bases). This CDR3 is built from 16 residues. Germline CDR1 reads LNHDA; CDR2 reads SQIVND (reference sequence). CDR3 residues: CASTRSSPGRLWGYTF. Written as DNA, the CDR3 is TGTGCTAGTACCCGATCATCGCCAGGGCGGCTTTGGGGCTACACCTTC.

CDR3 DNA: TGTGCCAGCAGTTACTCGTTTCAGCCGAACTCCTACGAGCAGTACTTC. This sequence encodes CASSYSFQPNSYEQYF. The V and J genes are TRBV6-5 and TRBJ2-7; D is undetermined. Trimming left V 0 bases short and J 0 bases short, with 12 bases between. CDR1 is MNHEY, CDR2 SVGAGI, per germline. This CDR3 contains 16 residues.

The chain joins TRBV7-9 to TRBJ2-2; 9 nucleotides agree with TRBD2. V trimming: 7 bases; J trimming: 4 bases; junction bases outside the gene matches: 7. Germline CDR1 SEHNR, CDR2 FQNEAQ (reference sequence). The CDR3 extends over 15 amino acids. The CDR3 is CASTLGSGSTGELFF. The CDR3 bases are TGTGCCAGCACCCTTGGTAGCGGGAGCACCGGGGAGCTGTTTTTT.

This clone was seen once. The V and J genes are TRBV5-4 and TRBJ1-3; D is unresolved. Per the germline V gene, CDR1 is SGHNT and CDR2 is YYREEE (reference sequence). There are 16 residues in the CDR3. Trimming pared 3 bases from V and 1 base from J, leaving 14 bases between. In DNA, the CDR3 is TGTGCCAGCAGCTACGGGCCCGCGGGGTCTGGAAACACCATATATTTT. It yields the protein CASSYGPAGSGNTIYF.

The rearrangement joins TRBV15 to TRBJ2-1; 11 nucleotides agree with TRBD2. Looked up from germline, CDR1 is LNHNV and CDR2 is YYDKDF (reference sequence). The trim removed 2 bases at V and 5 bases at J, leaving 5 bases unmatched. This CDR3 comprises 16 residues. This CDR3 reads CATSRKTSGTNNEQFF. In DNA form, the CDR3 reads TGTGCCACCAGCAGAAAGACTAGCGGGACAAACAATGAGCAGTTCTTC.

In regard to this clone: This sample includes further DNA sequences coding for the same CDR3. The rearrangement links TRBV28 to TRBJ1-2; D is perhaps TRBD1 (5 bases). Germline assignment: CDR1 MDHEN and CDR2 SYDVKM. The CDR3 loop spans 13 amino acids. Trimming took off 5 bases at V and 5 bases at J, with 12 bases between the two ends. CDR3 bases: TGTGCCAGCAGTCTTGGGGACGGATATGGCTACACCTTC. This encodes CASSLGDGYGYTF.

V usage is TRBV2 and J usage is TRBJ2-1, with a possible D match to TRBD2 (6 bases). The CDR3 covers 15 residues. Trimming shortened V by 7 bases and J by 4 bases, and 17 bases separated the two germline ends. Germline V gene lookup returns CDR1 SNHLY and CDR2 FYNNEI. CDR3 amino acids: CASIARRAGYNEQFF. CDR3 nucleotides: TGTGCCAGCATAGCTCGGAGGGCCGGGTACAATGAGCAGTTCTTC.

The rearrangement joins TRBV27 to TRBJ2-4; 8 nucleotides line up with TRBD2. The CDR3 has 13 residues. The germline V gene has CDR1 MNHEY and CDR2 SMNVEV (reference sequence). V lost 3 bases, J lost 14 bases, and 9 bases stayed unmatched. CDR3 sequence reads: CASSFEGTRHKYF. In DNA, the CDR3 is TGTGCCAGCAGTTTTGAAGGGACTAGACACAAGTACTTC.

Note on this clone: In the same sample, other DNA sequences code for this CDR3. The rearrangement uses TRBV2 and TRBJ1-1; D gene uncertain. V dropped 7 bases and J dropped 5 bases, with 5 bases sitting between them. The CDR3 spans 10 residues. Per germline, CDR1 SNHLY and CDR2 FYNNEI. In DNA, the CDR3 is TGTGCCAGCATAGGGACTGAAGCTTTCTTT. Translated, it gives CASIGTEAFF.

The rearrangement uses TRBV2 and TRBJ2-1, with D hard to call. Trimming stripped 6 bases from V and 8 bases from J, with 23 bases between. CDR3 length: 16 amino acids. Looked up from germline, CDR1 is SNHLY and CDR2 is FYNNEI. CDR3 bases: TGTGCCAGCAGAGACCCGAATAGGATTGCGTCGCATGAGCAGTTCTTC. It is translated as CASRDPNRIASHEQFF.

The chain employs TRBV4-2 and TRBJ2-7, with 11 nucleotides matching TRBD2. The CDR3 is 15 residues long. Per germline, CDR1 LGHNA and CDR2 YNFKEQ. The junction had 5 bases not matched to a gene; V was cut back by 3 bases and J by 4 bases. CDR3: CASSQYGTSGYEQYF. As DNA, the CDR3 is TGTGCCAGCAGCCAGTACGGGACTAGCGGATACGAGCAGTACTTC.

J is TRBJ2-5 and V is TRBV11-2; no clear D gene. This CDR3 is built from 14 residues. CDR1 is SGHAT, CDR2 FQNNGV, per germline. Trimming stripped 2 bases from V and 5 bases from J, with 12 bases between. DNA for the CDR3: TGTGCCAGCAGCTTATTGCCTATCGGGGAGACCCAGTACTTC. Translation gives CASSLLPIGETQYF.